These T cell receptor beta chains were read from a single sample in a study of shared clonotypes between healthy human individuals. Sequencing used immunoSEQ multiplex PCR; TCRdb keeps in-frame clones, though not all of them. The sample has 950,000 to 1,200,000 clones; roughly 80% are singletons. Specimen: memory CD4+ T cells from PBMCs. These receptors were obtained from a man younger than 35 in good health. Some clones in this sample may be carry-over from other donors' samples. CDR3s include the opening cysteine and the closing phenylalanine or tryptophan. The order of the fields is V gene, clone size, J gene, D gene, CDR3 length, CDR3 protein, CDR3 DNA. D genes are given only for firm matches. Clone sizes are given selectively: once, few, many, or a class where the clone is expanded.

V: TRBV28
size: NA
J: TRBJ1-2
D: NA
length: 16
CDR3: CASSFGYRTRSYGYTF
DNA: TGTGCCAGCAGTTTCGGCTACCGGACCCGGAGCTATGGCTACACCTTC

V: TRBV2
size: NA
J: TRBJ2-1
D: NA
length: 15
CDR3: CASSEFMGSYNEQFF
DNA: TGTGCCAGCAGTGAATTTATGGGTTCCTACAATGAGCAGTTCTTC

V: TRBV29-1
size: NA
J: TRBJ2-1
D: NA
length: 10
CDR3: CSVENYEQFF
DNA: TGCAGCGTTGAAAATTATGAGCAGTTCTTC

V: TRBV5-6
size: NA
J: TRBJ2-7
D: NA
length: 13
CDR3: CASSRRSTYEQYF
DNA: TGTGCCAGCAGCAGACGATCTACGTACGAGCAGTACTTC

V: TRBV5-1
size: few
J: TRBJ2-7
D: NA
length: 12
CDR3: CASSLGGDEQYF
DNA: TGCGCCAGCAGCTTGGGAGGGGACGAGCAGTACTTC

V: TRBV6-6
size: NA
J: TRBJ1-1
D: NA
length: 14
CDR3: CASDRGQMNTEAFF
DNA: TGTGCCAGCGACAGAGGTCAAATGAACACTGAAGCTTTCTTT

V: TRBV28
size: NA
J: TRBJ2-4
D: NA
length: 13
CDR3: CASSSTSPNIQYF
DNA: TGTGCCAGCAGCTCCACATCCCCGAACATTCAGTACTTC

V: TRBV5-1
size: NA
J: TRBJ2-5
D: TRBD2
length: 17
CDR3: CASSLGALAGAMETQYF
DNA: TGCGCCAGCAGCTTGGGGGCTCTAGCGGGAGCAATGGAGACCCAGTACTTC

V: TRBV5-8
size: NA
J: TRBJ2-7
D: NA
length: 15
CDR3: CASSGGAGLTYEQYF
DNA: TGTGCCAGCAGCGGAGGAGCGGGCCTTACCTACGAGCAGTACTTC

V: TRBV28
size: NA
J: TRBJ2-7
D: TRBD1
length: 14
CDR3: CASSLPGQGYEQYF
DNA: TGTGCCAGCAGTTTACCCGGACAGGGTTACGAGCAGTACTTC

V: TRBV6-6
size: NA
J: TRBJ1-5
D: TRBD1
length: 15
CDR3: CASRRQGGGNQPQHF
DNA: TGTGCCAGCAGGCGACAGGGTGGGGGCAATCAGCCCCAGCATTTT

V: TRBV7-6
size: once
J: TRBJ1-2
D: TRBD1
length: 14
CDR3: CASGSGTGDYGYTF
DNA: TGTGCCAGCGGATCGGGGACAGGGGACTATGGCTACACCTTC

V: TRBV4-1
size: NA
J: TRBJ2-7
D: TRBD2
length: 16
CDR3: CASSRQLAGSSYEQYF
DNA: TGCGCCAGCAGCCGCCAACTAGCGGGGAGCTCCTACGAGCAGTACTTC

V: TRBV28
size: NA
J: TRBJ2-7
D: TRBD1
length: 13
CDR3: CASSFEGAVEQYF
DNA: TGTGCCAGCAGTTTTGAGGGGGCTGTCGAGCAGTACTTC

V: TRBV5-8
size: NA
J: TRBJ1-4
D: NA
length: 15
CDR3: CASSLGTEWGEKLFF
DNA: TGTGCCAGCAGCTTGGGAACTGAATGGGGTGAAAAACTGTTTTTT

V: TRBV4-1
size: NA
J: TRBJ2-2
D: NA
length: 14
CDR3: CASSQGMVAGELFF
DNA: TGCGCCAGCAGCCAAGGTATGGTCGCCGGGGAGCTGTTTTTT

V: TRBV7-3
size: NA
J: TRBJ2-3
D: NA
length: 15
CDR3: CASSSGLLGTDTQYF
DNA: TGTGCCAGCAGTTCCGGCCTTCTGGGCACAGATACGCAGTATTTT